The clone carrying this TCR beta chain has only a few counts. This sample was taken from a study of T-cell memory formation after mild COVID-19. Between the trimmed V and J ends, which lost 0 bases and 0 bases, there was a span of 15 bases. CDR1 is SGHRS, CDR2 YFSETQ, per germline. The CDR3 spans 17 residues. TCRdb redid the calling of the 5' RACE reads with MiXCR, one entry per CDR3 protein. Of about 390,000 distinct CDR3 sequences in the sample, about a sixth were seen once. The sequenced material came from PBMCs or a T cell subset sorted from them (not recorded which). V is TRBV5-1 and J is TRBJ1-2; D is unresolved. The sequence derives from a man younger than 30 who had mild COVID-19 (a few samples of this study predate the infection). Cell type and time point are not known. For the CDR3, the DNA is TGCGCCAGCAGCTTGGCCACGGACCCAAAATCTAACTATGGCTACACCTTC. Amino acids: CASSLATDPKSNYGYTF. Full variable domain (remainder filled in from reference TRBV5-1 and TRBJ1-2): KAGVTQTPRYLIKTRGQQVTLSCSPISGHRSVSWYQQTPGQGLQFLFEYFSETQRNKGNFPGRFSGRQFSNSRSEMNVSTLELGDSALYLCASSLATDPKSNYGYTFGSGTRLTVV.